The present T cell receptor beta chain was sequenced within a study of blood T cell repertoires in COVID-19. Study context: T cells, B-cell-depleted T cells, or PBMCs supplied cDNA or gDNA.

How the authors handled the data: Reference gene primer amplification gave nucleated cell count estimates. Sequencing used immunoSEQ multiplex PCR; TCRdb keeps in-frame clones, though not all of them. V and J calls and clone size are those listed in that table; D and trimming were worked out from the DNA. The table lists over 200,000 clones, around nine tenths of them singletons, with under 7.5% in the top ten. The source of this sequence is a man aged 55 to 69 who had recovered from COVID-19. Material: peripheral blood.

The CDR3 bases are TGTGCCAGCAGTGGCAGGGGAAGTTTAGGCACAGATACGCAGTATTTT. Its translation is CASSGRGSLGTDTQYF. The chain combines TRBV2 with TRBJ2-3; possibly TRBD1 for D (6 bases). CDR1 and CDR2 from the germline V gene are SNHLY and FYNNEI. Trimming took 4 bases from V and 1 from J, leaving 15 bases between them. There are 16 residues in the CDR3.